This T cell receptor (beta chain) came from a study of T cells in Graves' hyperthyroidism and ophthalmopathy. Study-wide context: Sampling of peripheral blood happened at initial diagnosis, prior to any treatment.

From germline, CDR1 is ENHRY and CDR2 SYGVKD. Trimming at V came to 4 bases and at J to 0 bases, leaving 8 bases not matched to a gene. This CDR3 region has 16 residues. RNA transcripts gave rise to amplified TCR beta CDR3 regions. Primed by the HTBI set, a first-round RT-PCR was run on the TCR CDR3. TCRdb analysed the multiplex PCR reads with MiXCR anew, one entry per CDR3 protein. The sample carries some 720,000 distinct CDR3 sequences, 16% recorded once. No progression to ophthalmopathy during 18 months of follow-up defined stable disease. Among the patients, aged 18 to 65, hyperthyroidism was newly diagnosed and had lasted under 2 months.

The sequenced sample consisted of blood. This chain links TRBV10-3 with TRBJ1-1; TRBD1 matches 7 bases. This clonotype was obtained from a man aged 18 to 29 with Graves' hyperthyroidism. In DNA, the CDR3 is TGTGCCATCAGTGGGGAGCCGACAGGGCTGAACACTGAAGCTTTCTTT. This translates into CAISGEPTGLNTEAFF.